Below, one T cell receptor beta chain is given with its context. The antigen remains undetermined. The CDR3 has 15 residues. Trimming pared 5 bases from V and 0 bases from J, leaving 11 bases between. CDR1 and CDR2 from the germline V gene are SGHAT and FQNNGV. The data originate from a study of PD-1 blockade in mismatch repair-deficient tumors. The repertoire was sequenced with immunoSEQ multiplex PCR; TCRdb's copy has only in-frame clones and lacks some. Of around 13,000 clones in the sample, under 90% were seen once. Time point noted: identical roughly 10-day culture without peptide (control). Each of about seven ELISpot-reactive candidate peptides was used for 10-day stimulation.

The sequenced sample was cells cultured in vitro, obtained from a patient treated with pembrolizumab. This TCR derives from an adult with mismatch repair-deficient cancer. The V call is TRBV11-2, the J call TRBJ1-5, with D hard to call. CDR3 sequence (DNA): TGTGCCAGCAGCACCGACGGGAATAGCAATCAGCCCCAGCATTTT. It is translated as CASSTDGNSNQPQHF. The full variable domain, its missing parts supplied by reference TRBV11-2 and TRBJ1-5, is EAGVAQSPRYKIIEKRQSVAFWCNPISGHATLYWYQQILGQGPKLLIQFQNNGVVDDSQLPKDRFSAERLKGVDSTLKIQPAKLEDSAVYLCASSTDGNSNQPQHFGDGTRLSIL.